This T cell receptor beta chain originates from a study of shared clonotypes between healthy human individuals. CDR1 is SGHDT, CDR2 YYEEEE, per germline. The CDR3 runs to 14 residues. The V and J ends lost 0 bases and 6 bases respectively, with 12 bases between them. Study observations and caveats: The diversity represented, both genetic and in exposure history, was limited by few donors.

The authors sequenced unsorted PBMC DNA on ten immunoSEQ deep assay plates. Produced via immunoSEQ multiplex PCR; TCRdb's table is partial and in-frame only. The sample contains about 500,000 clones, roughly three quarters of which appear only once. With respect to this clone: Its antigen is still unknown.

Healthy and HIV-negative, the adult donors had no recent acute infections or vaccinations. The genes are TRBV5-6 and TRBJ2-5; D is unresolved. The receptor was isolated from a woman aged 40-49 years in good health. Some clones in this sample may be carry-over from other donors' samples. The source material was PBMCs. The CDR3 sequence: CASSLGGVQQTQYF. The CDR3 coding sequence is TGTGCCAGCAGCTTGGGGGGTGTGCAACAGACCCAGTACTTC.